The 6 T cell receptor beta chains listed next were all sequenced from one sample in a study of cytomegalovirus exposure and HLA in healthy donors. Primers for the PCR totalled 60 Vbeta and 13 Jbeta. The data were produced by immunoSEQ multiplex PCR, yet TCRdb's version contains in-frame clones alone and is incomplete. Of about 110,000 clones listed, around four fifths are singletons. Source material: PBMCs. The receptors stem from a woman aged 55-70 years in good health and CMV-seropositive.

V gene TRBV7-9 combines with J gene TRBJ2-7; TRBD2 matches at 7 bases. Germline CDR1 is SEHNR and CDR2 is FQNEAQ (reference sequence). The V and J ends lost 1 base and 7 bases, in that order; junction bases with no gene match: 4. The CDR3 contains 13 residues. CDR3 nucleotides: TGTGCCAGCAGCTTAGGCGGGGGTTGGGAGCAGTACTTC. As protein: CASSLGGGWEQYF.

This sequence joins TRBV7-9 and TRBJ2-1; 10 bases match TRBD1. Germline trimming cut 5 bases from V and 4 bases from J; bases unmatched to any gene: 17. This CDR3 has 19 residues. Germline V CDR1 and CDR2: SEHNR, FQNEAQ (reference sequence). DNA of the CDR3: TGTGCCAGCAGCCCACCGGGACAGGGGATTTTTTTAGTGTACAATGAGCAGTTCTTC. This translates into CASSPPGQGIFLVYNEQFF.

This chain links TRBV11-2 with TRBJ2-1; no clear D gene. CDR3 length equals 13 residues. The V gene's germline CDR1 is SGHAT and CDR2 FQNNGV. V shed 0 bases and J shed 8 bases, with 8 bases lying between them. The CDR3 sequence: CASSLEYIDEQFF. The CDR3 DNA reads TGTGCCAGCAGCTTAGAATATATCGATGAGCAGTTCTTC.

The chain is built from TRBV5-4 and TRBJ2-1; 11 bases align to TRBD2. Germline assignment: CDR1 SGHNT and CDR2 YYREEE (reference sequence). The CDR3 totals 16 residues. V lost 3 bases and J lost 9; bases outside the gene matches: 11. As DNA, the CDR3 is TGTGCCAGCAGCTCCATGACTAGCGGGACTCTGGGTGAGCAGTTCTTC. As protein: CASSSMTSGTLGEQFF.

V gene TRBV13 combines with J gene TRBJ2-5, with unresolved D. The CDR3 totals 15 residues. V lost 0 bases and J lost 4, with 12 bases in between. Germline V CDR1 and CDR2: PRHDT, FYEKMQ (reference sequence). DNA of the CDR3: TGTGCCAGCAGCTTAGGAGGTCAGGAATTAGAGACCCAGTACTTC. This sequence encodes CASSLGGQELETQYF.

V and J are TRBV28 and TRBJ1-6, with 10 bases matching TRBD1. The CDR3 totals 16 residues. CDR1 and CDR2 (germline): MDHEN, SYDVKM. The J segment lost 10 bases and the V segment lost 3 bases, leaving 9 bases of the junction unmatched. The CDR3 region has the DNA TGTGCCAGCAGTTTTGGGGACAGGGGAATTGGGTCACCCCTCCACTTT. It is translated as CASSFGDRGIGSPLHF. The full variable domain, with the rest looked up from reference TRBV28 and TRBJ1-6, is DVKVTQSSRYLVKRTGEKVFLECVQDMDHENMFWYRQDPGLGLRLIYFSYDVKMKEKGDIPEGYSVSREKKERFSLILESASTNQTSMYLCASSFGDRGIGSPLHFGNGTRLTVT.